Each of the 23 T cell receptor beta chains below was sequenced from the same sample in a study of T cells after yellow fever vaccination (dated by TCRdb to between 2018 and 2020). The treatment or condition label of this sample denotes: live attenuated yellow fever vaccine strain. The library was prepared using 5' RACE. Sequencing instrument: Illumina HiSeq 2500. TCRdb redid the processing of the public reads, applying fastp at Q25 and MiXCR, and retained in-frame beta chains. Every CDR3 protein is listed once, alongside the most common genes and DNA of its rows. For this sample the table gives some 560,000 distinct CDR3 sequences, of which about a sixth were detected only once. Around 15% of the sample comes from the top ten. This specimen was PBMCs, taken roughly 5 days after the first yellow fever vaccination. Receptors originate from a man between 18 and 29 years old who received the YFV17D yellow fever vaccine.

This chain uses TRBV15 with TRBJ2-1; no clear D gene. CDR3 length: 16 amino acids. The V end lost 5 bases, the J end lost 1 base, and 15 bases lay between the germline ends. Germline assignment: CDR1 LNHNV and CDR2 YYDKDF (reference sequence). CDR3 bases: TGTGCCACCAGCGGAGCTCTGGCGGCGTCCTACAATGAGCAGTTCTTC. Translated: CATSGALAASYNEQFF.

J is TRBJ1-1 and V is TRBV6-1, with D uncertain. V dropped 11 bases and J dropped 0 bases, with 13 bases sitting between them. Germline V gene lookup returns CDR1 MNHNS and CDR2 SASEGT. This CDR3 is 13 amino acids long. CDR3 sequence reads: CAGRTDLNTEAFF. The CDR3 nucleotides are TGTGCCGGCCGGACGGATTTGAACACTGAAGCTTTCTTT.

A few counts support this clonotype. The chain is built from TRBV4-1 and TRBJ1-6, with D possibly TRBD1 on 5 matching bases. The ends were cut back, 0 bases at V and 10 bases at J, with 16 bases in the middle. Per germline, CDR1 MGHRA and CDR2 YSYEKL. CDR3 length equals 16 residues. In DNA, the CDR3 is TGCGCCAGCAGCCAAGAACCGGGACGGCGAACGTCACCCCTCCACTTT. Translating gives CASSQEPGRRTSPLHF.

V gene TRBV25-1 combines with J gene TRBJ2-3; D may match TRBD1 or TRBD2 (5 bases each). Germline V lookup: CDR1 MGHDK, CDR2 SYGVNS. This CDR3 is 15 amino acids long. Trimming removed 3 bases at V and 3 bases at J, with 13 bases between. The CDR3: CASSEWGSETDTQYF. CDR3 coding DNA: TGTGCCAGCAGTGAGTGGGGGTCAGAAACAGATACGCAGTATTTT.

CDR3 sequence (DNA): TGCGCCAGCAGCCAAACAGGGGAGACTGAAGCTTTCTTT. This encodes CASSQTGETEAFF. This chain uses TRBV4-3 with TRBJ1-1; 7 bases map to TRBD1. J was trimmed by 5 bases and V by 2 bases; bases with no gene match: 2. Germline V gene data show CDR1 as LGHNA and CDR2 as YSLEER. This CDR3 is built from 13 residues.

This clonotype was seen more than once but under ten times. The chain has TRBV24-1 and TRBJ2-1; D is unclear. V lost 1 base and J 10 bases, leaving 4 bases between the germline ends. The CDR3 runs 11 residues. The germline CDR1 and CDR2 sequences are KGHDR and SFDVKD. This chain's CDR3 is CATSDFLEQFF. The DNA of the CDR3 is TGTGCCACCAGTGATTTTTTGGAGCAGTTCTTC.

This clonotype was seen more than once but under ten times. The rearrangement links TRBV6-1 to TRBJ1-1; D is possibly TRBD1 (6 bases). This CDR3 has 14 residues. V dropped 10 bases and J dropped 5 bases, with 20 bases sitting between them. CDR1 is MNHNS and CDR2 is SASEGT in the germline V gene. CDR3 sequence: CATSIQGRRTEAFF. As DNA, the CDR3 is TGTGCCACAAGTATCCAGGGGCGTCGGACTGAAGCTTTCTTT.

In this sample, this clonotype turned up a few times. J is TRBJ2-3 and V is TRBV29-1; no clear D gene. The germline V gene encodes CDR1 SQVTM and CDR2 ANQGSEA. With 3 bases removed from V and 2 bases from J, the gap between germline ends came to 6 bases. This CDR3 comprises 12 residues. CDR3 amino acids: CSVETTTDTQYF. CDR3 nucleotides: TGCAGCGTTGAGACGACCACAGATACGCAGTATTTT.

This clonotype showed up just a few times. The rearrangement joins TRBV28 to TRBJ1-4, with a possible D match to TRBD1 (5 bases). The CDR3 runs 13 residues. Trimming shortened V by 11 bases and J by 4 bases, and 14 bases separated the two germline ends. The V gene's germline CDR1 is MDHEN and CDR2 SYDVKM. CDR3 sequence reads: CASRGVDNEKLFF. The CDR3 DNA is TGTGCCTCTAGGGGCGTGGATAATGAAAAACTGTTTTTT.

As to this clonotype: No conserved phenylalanine or tryptophan is present at the end of the CDR3, so a read error is the likely explanation. The chain joins TRBV6-1 to TRBJ2-7; the D is unclear. The length of the CDR3 is 15 residues. Germline V gives CDR1 MNHNS, CDR2 SASEGT. Trimming left V 4 bases short and J 0 bases short, with 13 bases between. In DNA form, the CDR3 reads TGTGCCAGCAGTGGCGATGGGGTGAGCTCCTACGAGCAGTACTAC. Protein sequence: CASSGDGVSSYEQYY.

This clonotype appeared a few times. The chain links TRBV9 to TRBJ1-3; possibly TRBD1 for D (6 bases). The CDR3 totals 15 residues. Germline values: CDR1 SGDLS, CDR2 YYNGEE. V lost 2 bases and J 1 base, leaving 10 bases between the germline ends. CDR3 loop: CASSVQGTSGNTIYF. DNA of the CDR3: TGTGCCAGCAGCGTTCAGGGGACATCTGGAAACACCATATATTTT.

This clonotype was observed many times. This chain joins TRBV5-1 and TRBJ2-3; TRBD1 matches 7 bases. The V segment lost 4 bases and the J segment 5 bases; nucleotides outside the gene matches: 10. The CDR3 has 15 amino acids. The germline V gene has CDR1 SGHRS and CDR2 YFSETQ. CDR3 bases: TGCGCCAGCAGCCTCGACAGGGTCCCCCAAGATACGCAGTATTTT. Translating it yields CASSLDRVPQDTQYF. Full variable domain (outside the CDR3, taken from reference TRBV5-1 and TRBJ2-3): KAGVTQTPRYLIKTRGQQVTLSCSPISGHRSVSWYQQTPGQGLQFLFEYFSETQRNKGNFPGRFSGRQFSNSRSEMNVSTLELGDSALYLCASSLDRVPQDTQYFGPGTRLTVL.

This clonotype was detected only a few times. This chain links TRBV5-4 with TRBJ2-5; D is unclear. The germline V gene has CDR1 SGHNT and CDR2 YYREEE (reference sequence). V lost 0 bases to trimming and J lost 6 bases, with 9 bases between them. The length of the CDR3 is 13 residues. In nucleotides, the CDR3 is TGTGCCAGCAGCTTGGATGTGGACCAGACCCAGTACTTC. This sequence encodes CASSLDVDQTQYF.

The chain is built from TRBV9 and TRBJ2-7; D is unresolved. With 6 bases removed from V and 6 bases from J, the gap between germline ends came to 4 bases. Germline CDR1 SGDLS, CDR2 YYNGEE. CDR3 length equals 9 residues. Written as DNA, the CDR3 is TGTGCCAGCAAGCCCGAGCAGTACGTC. Translating it yields CASKPEQYV.

Details on this clonotype: The junction departs from the called germline gene at one end, perhaps through a read error. The chain links TRBV11-2 to TRBJ1-5; TRBD1 is a possible D gene (5 bases). The germline V gene encodes CDR1 SGHAT and CDR2 FQNNGV. The CDR3 is 14 amino acids. The CDR3 sequence is CASSLEGTTQPQHF. CDR3 nucleotide sequence: TGTGCCAGCAGCCTAGAGGGGACGACTCAGCCCCAGCATTTT.

This clonotype was found many times. This chain links TRBV7-9 with TRBJ2-3, with 13 positions matching TRBD2. CDR1 and CDR2 (germline): SEHNR, FQNEAQ (reference sequence). The CDR3 covers 16 residues. V lost 5 bases, J lost 1 base, and 3 bases stayed unmatched. The CDR3 bases are TGTGCCAGCAGCCGCGGGACTAGCGGGGGCACAGATACGCAGTATTTT. This translates into CASSRGTSGGTDTQYF.

The chain uses TRBV7-9 and TRBJ2-7, with 7 bases identical to TRBD2. V was clipped by 3 bases and J by 3 bases; unmatched bases: 11. In germline, CDR1 is SEHNR, CDR2 FQNEAQ (reference sequence). The CDR3 spans 16 residues. The CDR3 sequence: CASSLGGKAGDYEQYF. The CDR3 DNA follows: TGTGCCAGCAGCTTGGGGGGGAAGGCCGGAGACTACGAGCAGTACTTC.

The chain employs TRBV12-3 or TRBV12-4 and TRBJ2-5, with D possibly TRBD2 on 5 matching bases. The CDR3 sequence is 12 residues long. V lost 7 bases to trimming and J lost 5 bases, with 11 bases between them. The CDR3 reads CASKGWEETQYF. The CDR3 coding sequence is TGTGCCAGCAAAGGTTGGGAGGAGACCCAGTACTTC.

The sample holds a few counts of this clonotype. J is TRBJ2-5 and V is TRBV5-1; 7 bases align to TRBD2. The CDR3 consists of 13 residues. After removal of 4 bases from V and 4 bases from J, the junction contained 4 bases not matched to a gene. Germline V CDR1 and CDR2: SGHRS, YFSETQ. The CDR3 is CASSRGEGETQYF. The CDR3 nucleotides read TGCGCCAGCAGCCGGGGGGAGGGAGAGACCCAGTACTTC. Full variable domain (missing parts from reference TRBV5-1 and TRBJ2-5): KAGVTQTPRYLIKTRGQQVTLSCSPISGHRSVSWYQQTPGQGLQFLFEYFSETQRNKGNFPGRFSGRQFSNSRSEMNVSTLELGDSALYLCASSRGEGETQYFGPGTRLLVL.

This clonotype occurred a few times. DNA for the CDR3: TGCGCCAGCAGCACTCCCCTGGCAGGGAACGAAAAACTGTTTTTT. Translated, it gives CASSTPLAGNEKLFF. The V gene is TRBV4-1, the J gene TRBJ1-4; D may be TRBD1 (5 bases). Trimming took off 5 bases at V and 8 bases at J, with 18 bases between the two ends. There are 15 residues in the CDR3. Germline CDR1 reads MGHRA; CDR2 reads YSYEKL.

The chain is built from TRBV5-1 and TRBJ1-4, with D unclear. The CDR3 loop spans 13 amino acids. Trimming shortened V by 5 bases and J by 0 bases, and 5 bases separated the two germline ends. The germline V gene has CDR1 SGHRS and CDR2 YFSETQ. CDR3 bases: TGCGCCAGCAGGGTCGCAACTAATGAAAAACTGTTTTTT. Its protein is CASRVATNEKLFF. Filled out from reference TRBV5-1 and TRBJ1-4, the complete variable domain reads KAGVTQTPRYLIKTRGQQVTLSCSPISGHRSVSWYQQTPGQGLQFLFEYFSETQRNKGNFPGRFSGRQFSNSRSEMNVSTLELGDSALYLCASRVATNEKLFFGSGTQLSVL.

The CDR3: CASSWIGTGQETQYF. The CDR3 DNA is TGCGCCAGCAGCTGGATTGGGACAGGCCAAGAGACCCAGTACTTC. This chain joins TRBV5-1 and TRBJ2-5; 8 nucleotides line up with TRBD1. The CDR3 consists of 15 residues. V gave up 3 bases and J gave up 1 base; unmatched junction bases: 5. From germline, CDR1 is SGHRS and CDR2 YFSETQ. Complete variable domain (other parts from reference TRBV5-1 and TRBJ2-5): KAGVTQTPRYLIKTRGQQVTLSCSPISGHRSVSWYQQTPGQGLQFLFEYFSETQRNKGNFPGRFSGRQFSNSRSEMNVSTLELGDSALYLCASSWIGTGQETQYFGPGTRLLVL.

This clonotype was found a few times. The chain recombines TRBV7-6 with TRBJ2-5; a possible D gene is TRBD2 (5 bases). The ends were cut back, 1 base at V and 10 bases at J, with 13 bases in the middle. This CDR3 has 13 amino acids. The germline V gene encodes CDR1 SGHVS and CDR2 FNYEAQ. The CDR3 protein is CASSLVLDGSQYF. The CDR3 DNA reads TGTGCCAGCAGCTTAGTTTTAGATGGGAGCCAGTACTTC. The whole variable domain, filled in from reference TRBV7-6 and TRBJ2-5, reads GAGVSQSPRYKVTKRGQDVALRCDPISGHVSLYWYRQALGQGPEFLTYFNYEAQQDKSGLPNDRFSAERPEGSISTLTIQRTEQRDSAMYRCASSLVLDGSQYFGPGTRLLVL.